What follows are 21 T cell receptor beta chains derived from one specimen sequenced in a study of human thymus T cells. Sequencing used immunoSEQ multiplex PCR; TCRdb keeps in-frame clones, though not all of them. The sample contains tens of thousands of clones, around 94% of which appear only once. Sequenced: blood. The source is a boy younger than two with a congenital heart defect but otherwise immunologically healthy.

The J gene is TRBJ2-5, the V gene TRBV5-4, with D possibly TRBD2 on 7 matching bases. V was pared by 0 bases and J by 5 bases, with 14 bases between. CDR1 is SGHNT, CDR2 YYREEE, per germline (reference sequence). The CDR3 loop spans 15 amino acids. For the CDR3, the DNA is TGTGCCAGCAGCTTGGGAGGGGGGGCTCGGGAGACCCAGTACTTC. Its translation is CASSLGGGARETQYF.

This sequence joins TRBV4-3 and TRBJ2-7; D unresolved. The ends were cut back, 4 bases at V and 0 bases at J, with 10 bases in the middle. Germline V lookup: CDR1 LGHNA, CDR2 YSLEER. The CDR3 consists of 14 residues. This CDR3 is CASSPTDGSYEQYF. CDR3 bases: TGCGCCAGCAGCCCAACGGACGGCTCCTACGAGCAGTACTTC.

The DNA of the CDR3 is TGTGCCAGCAGAGGGACAGGGAACTATGGCTACACCTTC. Residues: CASRGTGNYGYTF. V gene TRBV27 combines with J gene TRBJ1-2; 9 nucleotides agree with TRBD1. The CDR3 runs to 13 residues. The germline gives CDR1 MNHEY, CDR2 SMNVEV (reference sequence). Trimming at V came to 6 bases and at J to 2 bases, leaving 1 base not matched to a gene.

V and J are TRBV18 and TRBJ2-2; 7 nucleotides line up with TRBD1. The CDR3 totals 13 residues. CDR1 is KGHSH, CDR2 LQKENI, per germline. V was clipped by 4 bases and J by 6 bases; unmatched bases: 2. CDR3 in amino acids: CASSQTGPGELFF. CDR3 nucleotides: TGTGCCAGCTCACAGACAGGGCCCGGGGAGCTGTTTTTT.

The V call is TRBV7-2, the J call TRBJ2-3; unclear D gene. CDR1 is SGHTA, CDR2 FQGNSA, per germline. The CDR3 covers 13 residues. Trimming pared 1 base from V and 5 bases from J, leaving 7 bases between. The CDR3, as DNA: TGTGCCAGCAGCTTAGGGTTGGTAGATACGCAGTATTTT. Encoded protein: CASSLGLVDTQYF.

The chain is built from TRBV7-9 and TRBJ2-3, with unresolved D. V lost 2 bases and J lost 5, with 5 bases in between. This CDR3 comprises 12 residues. In germline, CDR1 is SEHNR, CDR2 FQNEAQ (reference sequence). In DNA form, the CDR3 reads TGTGCCAGCAGCTTACCACGAGATACGCAGTATTTT. Its protein product is CASSLPRDTQYF.

The rearrangement joins TRBV6-5 to TRBJ1-4; D gene ambiguous. Germline V lookup: CDR1 MNHEY, CDR2 SVGAGI. The CDR3 spans 16 residues. V lost 0 bases and J 7 bases, leaving 15 bases between the germline ends. Here the CDR3 DNA reads TGTGCCAGCAGTTACTCGGCAGGCCTCGAAGGTGAAAAACTGTTTTTT. Encoded protein: CASSYSAGLEGEKLFF.

This clone was seen a single time. The rearrangement links TRBV6-5 to TRBJ2-2; D not certain. The CDR3 totals 14 residues. Trimming took off 3 bases at V and 7 bases at J, with 12 bases between the two ends. Germline-derived CDR1 and CDR2 are MNHEY and SVGAGI. CDR3 residues: CASSYRAFDGELFF. DNA of the CDR3: TGTGCCAGCAGTTATCGGGCCTTTGACGGGGAGCTGTTTTTT.

CDR3 sequence reads: CAISEGPGGTDTQYF. The DNA of the CDR3 is TGTGCCATCAGTGAGGGCCCGGGAGGCACAGATACGCAGTATTTT. This chain links TRBV10-3 with TRBJ2-3; possible D gene TRBD2, 6 bases. CDR1 ENHRY and CDR2 SYGVKD come from the germline V gene. The CDR3 consists of 15 residues. V was pared by 2 bases and J by 1 base, with 10 bases between.

The chain recombines TRBV7-9 with TRBJ1-1; D is possibly TRBD1 (6 bases). CDR1 and CDR2 (germline): SEHNR, FQNEAQ (reference sequence). V lost 2 bases and J lost 0, with 19 bases in between. CDR3 length: 18 residues. CDR3 nucleotides: TGTGCCAGCAGCTTAAGGACCCCGATACAGGGTTTGAACACTGAAGCTTTCTTT. It is translated as CASSLRTPIQGLNTEAFF.

The CDR3 DNA is TGTGCCAGCAACCCCGACAGATATAACTATGGCTACACCTTC. Protein sequence: CASNPDRYNYGYTF. This chain connects TRBV28 to TRBJ1-2; tentative D call: TRBD1 (5 bases). The CDR3 consists of 14 residues. V gave up 7 bases and J gave up 1 base, with 13 bases separating them. Germline assignment: CDR1 MDHEN and CDR2 SYDVKM.

This clone was picked up one time. The chain combines TRBV6-4 with TRBJ1-4; D unclear. The germline gives CDR1 MRHNA, CDR2 SNTAGT. V was cut by 6 bases and J by 2 bases, with 10 bases left in between. This CDR3 comprises 14 residues. The CDR3 bases are TGTGCCAGCAGGAGGGATCCTACTAATGAAAAACTGTTTTTT. Protein product: CASRRDPTNEKLFF.

V gene TRBV7-2 combines with J gene TRBJ2-2; 11 bases agree with TRBD2. Trimming cost V 2 bases and J 4 bases; bases outside gene matches: 9. The CDR3 has 18 residues. Germline V gene lookup returns CDR1 SGHTA and CDR2 FQGNSA. The CDR3 DNA reads as TGTGCCAGCAGCTTACTTTTGTTAGCGGGGGGGCCCACCGGGGAGCTGTTTTTT. It specifies CASSLLLLAGGPTGELFF.

The V gene is TRBV1, the J gene TRBJ2-2; the D segment call TRBD2 is taken from the table without a DNA check. TRBV1 corresponds to a pseudogene. This CDR3 spans 19 amino acids. The CDR3 nucleotides are TGCACCAGCAGCCCCGAAAGGAGCAGCGGGGGGGCCAACGGCGGGGAGCTGTTTTTT. It translates to CTSSPERSSGGANGGELFF.

This chain links TRBV6-1 with TRBJ2-7; 7 nucleotides match TRBD2. V was pared by 8 bases and J by 1 base, with 5 bases of the junction left unmatched. The length of the CDR3 is 13 residues. CDR1 and CDR2 (germline): MNHNS, SASEGT. The CDR3 nucleotides read TGTGCCAGCGCTACTAGCGTATCCTACGAGCAGTACTTC. It yields the protein CASATSVSYEQYF.

The table lists this clone with a count of one. The rearrangement links TRBV15 to TRBJ1-1; D is perhaps TRBD1 (6 bases). Germline loops: CDR1 LNHNV, CDR2 YYDKDF (reference sequence). The CDR3 sequence is 14 residues long. V shed 6 bases and J shed 3 bases, with 14 bases lying between them. The CDR3 loop reads CATSQGSQHTEAFF. In nucleotides, the CDR3 is TGTGCCACCAGTCAGGGGAGCCAGCACACTGAAGCTTTCTTT.

The chain is built from TRBV19 and TRBJ1-4; a weak D match, TRBD1 (5 bases). V lost 1 base to trimming and J lost 0 bases, with 12 bases between them. Germline assignment: CDR1 LNHDA and CDR2 SQIVND (reference sequence). The CDR3 sequence is 17 residues long. The CDR3 loop is CASSIARDGSTNEKLFF. CDR3 coding DNA: TGTGCCAGTAGTATAGCCAGGGATGGATCAACTAATGAAAAACTGTTTTTT.

This chain joins TRBV29-1 and TRBJ2-1; the match to TRBD2 covers 11 bases. CDR1 and CDR2 (germline): SQVTM, ANQGSEA. The CDR3 is 13 residues long. With V trimmed by 4 bases and J by 7 bases, 3 bases remained unmatched. The CDR3 reads CSVGASGGNEQFF. As DNA, the CDR3 is TGCAGCGTTGGGGCTAGCGGGGGGAATGAGCAGTTCTTC.

This chain joins TRBV2 and TRBJ2-7; D is undetermined. The V gene's germline CDR1 is SNHLY and CDR2 FYNNEI. Trimming left V 4 bases short and J 0 bases short, with 10 bases between. The CDR3 has 14 residues. The CDR3 region is CASSVRQTSYEQYF. The CDR3, as DNA: TGTGCCAGCAGTGTACGTCAGACCTCCTACGAGCAGTACTTC.

On this clone itself: Other DNA sequences in this sample translate to the same CDR3. The chain is built from TRBV7-9 and TRBJ1-1, with D unclear. V gave up 4 bases and J gave up 11 bases, with 11 bases separating them. This CDR3 is built from 11 residues. Germline-derived CDR1 and CDR2 are SEHNR and FQNEAQ (reference sequence). CDR3 DNA: TGTGCCAGCAGCTCTAGGGTAACTGCTTTCTTT. Protein product: CASSSRVTAFF.

The chain recombines TRBV6-5 with TRBJ2-5; D is unclear. Near its end, the DNA agrees better with TRBJ2-7, so the J call may be wrong. Germline CDR1 MNHEY, CDR2 SVGAGI. The CDR3 spans 15 residues. This chain's CDR3 is CASSYRVWGSYEQYF. DNA for the CDR3: TGTGCCAGCAGTTATCGGGTTTGGGGCTCCTACGAGCAGTACTTC.